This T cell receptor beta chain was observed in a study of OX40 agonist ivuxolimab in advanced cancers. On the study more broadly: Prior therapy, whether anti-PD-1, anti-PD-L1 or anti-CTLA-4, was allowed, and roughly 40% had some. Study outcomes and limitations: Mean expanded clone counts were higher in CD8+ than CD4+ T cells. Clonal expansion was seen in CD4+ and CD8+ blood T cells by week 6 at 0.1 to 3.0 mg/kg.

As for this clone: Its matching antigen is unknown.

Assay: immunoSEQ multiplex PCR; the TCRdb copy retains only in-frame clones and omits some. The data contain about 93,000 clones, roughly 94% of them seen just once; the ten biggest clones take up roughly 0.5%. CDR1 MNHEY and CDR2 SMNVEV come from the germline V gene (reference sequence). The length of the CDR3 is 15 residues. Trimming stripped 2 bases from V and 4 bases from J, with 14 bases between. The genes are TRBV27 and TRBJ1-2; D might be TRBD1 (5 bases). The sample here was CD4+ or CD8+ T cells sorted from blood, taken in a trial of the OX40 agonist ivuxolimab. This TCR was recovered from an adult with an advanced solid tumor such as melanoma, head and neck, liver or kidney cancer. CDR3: CASSLAVREGYGYTF. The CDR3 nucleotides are TGTGCCAGCAGTTTAGCGGTCAGGGAGGGCTATGGCTACACCTTC.